Presented here are 25 T cell receptor beta chains from one specimen sequenced in a study of OX40 agonist ivuxolimab in advanced cancers. The table came from immunoSEQ multiplex PCR; TCRdb's copy has only in-frame clones and leaves some out. The data show about 46,000 clones, 88% seen once. Sample: CD4+ or CD8+ T cells sorted from blood, taken in a trial of the OX40 agonist ivuxolimab. All receptors derive from an adult with an advanced solid tumor such as melanoma, head and neck, liver or kidney cancer.

The chain recombines TRBV13 with TRBJ2-3; 7 nucleotides line up with TRBD2. V lost 1 base, J lost 3 bases, and 1 base stayed unmatched. CDR1 is PRHDT and CDR2 is FYEKMQ in the germline V gene (reference sequence). The CDR3 loop spans 14 amino acids. The CDR3 sequence: CASSLALATDTQYF. The CDR3 DNA is TGTGCCAGCAGCTTAGCACTAGCGACAGATACGCAGTATTTT. The full variable domain, completed using reference TRBV13 and TRBJ2-3, is AAGVIQSPRHLIKEKRETATLKCYPIPRHDTVYWYQQGPGQDPQFLISFYEKMQSDKGSIPDRFSAQQFSDYHSELNMSSLELGDSALYFCASSLALATDTQYFGPGTRLTVL.

The chain uses TRBV7-9 and TRBJ1-1, with 8 bases fitting TRBD1. V trimming: 5 bases; J trimming: 7 bases; junction bases outside the gene matches: 3. CDR1 is SEHNR, CDR2 FQNEAQ, per germline (reference sequence). The CDR3 has 12 amino acids. The CDR3 sequence is CASSQGAGEAFF. The CDR3 region has the DNA TGTGCCAGCAGCCAGGGGGCTGGTGAAGCTTTCTTT.

The chain joins TRBV7-8 to TRBJ2-3, with D unclear. The CDR3 totals 15 residues. In germline, CDR1 is SGHVS, CDR2 FQNEAQ. Trimming removed 4 bases at V and 2 bases at J, with 13 bases between. The CDR3 DNA sequence: TGTGCCAGCAGCTCGTTAGGGCTGTTCACAGATACGCAGTATTTT. This sequence encodes CASSSLGLFTDTQYF.

This clone appeared a single time. This chain joins TRBV10-2 and TRBJ2-7; D tentatively reads TRBD1 or TRBD2 (6 bases each). This CDR3 is 14 amino acids long. Germline V CDR1 and CDR2: WSHSY, SAAADI. With 7 bases removed from V and 5 bases from J, the gap between germline ends came to 18 bases. The CDR3 spells CASTPQGWGDEQYF. In nucleotides, the CDR3 is TGCGCCAGCACTCCACAGGGTTGGGGGGACGAGCAGTACTTC.

This rearrangement joins TRBV6-1 to TRBJ1-2; D is perhaps TRBD1 (5 bases). CDR1 and CDR2 (germline): MNHNS, SASEGT. This CDR3 contains 13 residues. The germline V and J ends were trimmed by 11 bases and 4 bases, with 17 bases remaining between them. The CDR3 DNA follows: TGTGCCGGGTTGACAGTTGGCTCCTATGGCTACACCTTC. Encoded protein: CAGLTVGSYGYTF.

The rearrangement joins TRBV18 to TRBJ1-3; 9 bases map to TRBD1. Germline V gene lookup returns CDR1 KGHSH and CDR2 LQKENI. J was trimmed by 0 bases and V by 1 base; bases with no gene match: 7. The CDR3 is made up of 18 amino acids. The CDR3 DNA sequence: TGTGCCAGCTCACCACGGGGACAGGGTCCTCCCTCTGGAAACACCATATATTTT. Its translation: CASSPRGQGPPSGNTIYF.

The CDR3: CASRPRDGGRRQYF. CDR3 DNA: TGTGCAAGTCGCCCTCGAGATGGGGGAAGGAGGCAGTACTTC. This chain uses TRBV12-2 with TRBJ2-7. TRBV12-2 is designated a pseudogene. CDR3 length: 14 amino acids.

This rearrangement joins TRBV7-2 to TRBJ2-2, with a possible D match to TRBD1 (5 bases). Germline assignment: CDR1 SGHTA and CDR2 FQGNSA. The CDR3 is 15 residues long. Between the trimmed V and J ends, which lost 5 bases and 7 bases, there was a span of 17 bases. In nucleotides, the CDR3 is TGTGCCAGCAGCCCAGGGCAGGGTGGAGTCGGGGAGCTGTTTTTT. It specifies CASSPGQGGVGELFF.

This clone was detected a few times. This rearrangement joins TRBV5-4 to TRBJ2-2; TRBD1 matches 7 bases. This CDR3 has 17 amino acids. From germline, CDR1 is SGHNT and CDR2 YYREEE (reference sequence). Unmatched junction bases numbered 10, after V lost 4 bases and J lost 1 base. The CDR3 is CASSPGLDRMNTGELFF. DNA for the CDR3: TGTGCCAGCAGCCCCGGGTTGGACAGGATGAACACCGGGGAGCTGTTTTTT.

The genes are TRBV9 and TRBJ2-1, with 7 nucleotides matching TRBD1. V shed 4 bases and J 6 bases; nucleotides not matched to a gene: 7. Germline assignment: CDR1 SGDLS and CDR2 YYNGEE. This CDR3 region has 14 residues. CDR3 sequence: CASSFRDSGNEQFF. DNA for the CDR3: TGTGCCAGCAGCTTCCGGGACAGCGGCAATGAGCAGTTCTTC.

The rearrangement links TRBV5-4 to TRBJ2-1; D perhaps matches TRBD1 (6 bases). This CDR3 region has 13 residues. Germline CDR1 is SGHNT and CDR2 is YYREEE (reference sequence). Deletions cut 4 bases from V and 8 bases from J, with 13 bases between. DNA for the CDR3: TGTGCCAGCAGCCCGTTCCAGGGGTATGAGCAGTTCTTC. It translates to CASSPFQGYEQFF.

The chain combines TRBV7-9 with TRBJ2-1, with TRBD2 matching 10 bases. The germline V gene encodes CDR1 SEHNR and CDR2 FQNEAQ (reference sequence). Losses at the gene ends were 4 bases for V and 4 bases for J; bases not matched to a gene: 4. The CDR3 sequence is 15 residues long. DNA for the CDR3: TGTGCCAGCAGCTCACGAGCGGGGGGGTACAATGAGCAGTTCTTC. Its translation: CASSSRAGGYNEQFF.

The count of this clone is one. The chain combines TRBV29-1 with TRBJ2-1; 9 positions agree with TRBD2. This CDR3 spans 15 amino acids. Per germline, CDR1 SQVTM and CDR2 ANQGSEA. Unmatched junction bases numbered 3, after V lost 3 bases and J lost 0 bases. The CDR3 region is CSVETSGSSYNEQFF. The CDR3 DNA reads as TGCAGCGTTGAGACTAGCGGATCCTCCTACAATGAGCAGTTCTTC.

J is TRBJ1-1 and V is TRBV5-1; 8 nucleotides agree with TRBD1. Germline V CDR1 and CDR2: SGHRS, YFSETQ. This CDR3 region has 15 residues. V lost 4 bases to trimming and J lost 1 base; unmatched junction nucleotides: 6. Here the CDR3 DNA reads TGCGCCAGCAGCACGGGACAGGCTAAGAACACTGAAGCTTTCTTT. It codes for CASSTGQAKNTEAFF.

The chain is built from TRBV4-1 and TRBJ1-2; D is possibly TRBD1 (5 bases). Germline V gene sequence: CDR1 MGHRA, CDR2 YSYEKL. There are 16 residues in the CDR3. V was cut by 1 base and J by 8 bases, with 20 bases left in between. CDR3 residues: CASSQGGRGSVDGYTF. CDR3 sequence (DNA): TGCGCCAGCAGCCAAGGGGGGAGGGGATCTGTGGACGGCTACACCTTC.

The count of this clone is one. The J gene is TRBJ1-1, the V gene TRBV19; 10 bases fit TRBD1. V shed 4 bases and J 3 bases; nucleotides not matched to a gene: 5. Germline CDR1 reads LNHDA; CDR2 reads SQIVND (reference sequence). The CDR3 consists of 15 residues. CDR3 coding DNA: TGTGCCAGTAGTACCCGGGACAGGGGATACACTGAAGCTTTCTTT. Encoded protein: CASSTRDRGYTEAFF.

The chain employs TRBV5-1 and TRBJ1-2; 8 bases are shared with TRBD1. Germline V gives CDR1 SGHRS, CDR2 YFSETQ. The CDR3 is 14 residues long. After removal of 0 bases from V and 4 bases from J, the junction contained 2 bases not matched to a gene. The CDR3 nucleotides are TGCGCCAGCAGCTTGGAAGACAGGGGCTATGGCTACACCTTC. Translation gives CASSLEDRGYGYTF.

The gene calls are TRBV7-8 and TRBJ2-5; unclear D gene. The V gene lost 3 bases and the J gene lost 5 bases, with 13 bases spanning the gap. The CDR3 spans 14 residues. In germline, CDR1 is SGHVS, CDR2 FQNEAQ. In DNA form, the CDR3 reads TGTGCCAGCAGCTTTGGGGTAGGGTCGGAGACCCAGTACTTC. Amino acid sequence: CASSFGVGSETQYF. Using reference TRBV7-8 and TRBJ2-5 for the parts outside the CDR3, the full variable domain is GAGVSQSPRYKVAKRGQDVALRCDPISGHVSLFWYQQALGQGPEFLTYFQNEAQLDKSGLPSDRFFAERPEGSVSTLKIQRTQQEDSAVYLCASSFGVGSETQYFGPGTRLLVL.

The V call is TRBV28, the J call TRBJ1-2; no clear D gene. The CDR3 is made up of 12 amino acids. CDR1 and CDR2 (germline): MDHEN, SYDVKM. The germline V and J ends were trimmed by 7 bases and 4 bases, with 10 bases remaining between them. The CDR3 loop reads CASNVGGYGYTF. CDR3 DNA sequence: TGTGCCAGCAACGTCGGAGGCTATGGCTACACCTTC.

The genes are TRBV2 and TRBJ2-4; a possible D gene is TRBD2 (5 bases). The V and J ends lost 7 bases and 0 bases respectively, with 16 bases between them. This CDR3 spans 16 amino acids. The germline CDR1 and CDR2 sequences are SNHLY and FYNNEI. The CDR3 nucleotides are TGTGCCAGCACAGAAGGGTTTCGGGGAGCCAAAAACATTCAGTACTTC. This gives the protein CASTEGFRGAKNIQYF.

Only one count was recorded for this clone. The rearrangement links TRBV9 to TRBJ2-1, with a weak D call TRBD2 (6 bases). V was trimmed by 5 bases and J by 7 bases, leaving 16 bases between them. This CDR3 contains 14 residues. Per germline, CDR1 SGDLS and CDR2 YYNGEE. CDR3 sequence: CASRGLSGVNEQFF. DNA for the CDR3: TGTGCCAGCAGGGGACTCTCGGGAGTGAATGAGCAGTTCTTC.

V is TRBV5-4 and J is TRBJ2-1, with D perhaps assigned TRBD1 or TRBD2 (5 bases each). Trimming removed 5 bases from V and 7 bases from J, with 13 bases in between. CDR1 and CDR2 from the germline V gene are SGHNT and YYREEE (reference sequence). This CDR3 comprises 13 residues. The CDR3 region has the DNA TGTGCCAGCAGTCTCGGATGGGGGAATGAGCAGTTCTTC. As protein: CASSLGWGNEQFF.

Here the CDR3 reads CASTKPPGARTGANVLTF. The CDR3 nucleotides read TGTGCCAGCACCAAACCTCCGGGGGCCCGCACTGGGGCCAACGTCCTGACTTTC. J is TRBJ2-6 and V is TRBV28; D might be TRBD1 or TRBD2, each matching 6 bases. The length of the CDR3 is 18 residues. The germline V gene encodes CDR1 MDHEN and CDR2 SYDVKM. Trimming cost V 7 bases and J 2 bases, with 21 bases left between them.

The V call is TRBV5-8, the J call TRBJ1-2, with D unresolved. Trimming took 0 bases from V and 2 from J, leaving 2 bases between them. Germline V gives CDR1 SGHTS, CDR2 YDEGEE. CDR3 size: 12 residues. The DNA for the CDR3 is TGTGCCAGCAGCTTGGGGAACTATGGCTACACCTTC. Protein product: CASSLGNYGYTF.

This clone has just one count. This chain links TRBV2 with TRBJ2-7; D may be TRBD2 (5 bases). Germline-derived CDR1 and CDR2 are SNHLY and FYNNEI. The ends were cut back, 4 bases at V and 4 bases at J, with 17 bases in the middle. The CDR3 totals 15 residues. The CDR3 nucleotides read TGTGCCAGCAGTGGCACGGGGTCTCCCAGATACGAGCAGTACTTC. Translating it yields CASSGTGSPRYEQYF.